This entry lists 11 T cell receptor beta chains sequenced from one sample in a study of shared clonotypes between healthy human individuals. Produced via immunoSEQ multiplex PCR; TCRdb's table is partial and in-frame only. This sample has 2,500,000 or so clones, with about nine tenths found just once. The sample consisted of naive CD4+ T cells from PBMCs. Subset described: CD45RA+ positively selected. The receptor source for this set is a man between 18 and 35 years old in good health. Some clones in this sample may be carry-over from other donors' samples.

This chain connects TRBV18 to TRBJ2-3, with TRBD2 matching 13 bases. The V segment lost 5 bases and the J segment 7 bases; nucleotides outside the gene matches: 9. The CDR3 extends over 16 amino acids. Per germline, CDR1 KGHSH and CDR2 LQKENI. CDR3 nucleotide sequence: TGTGCCAGCTCAACTCGGACTAGCGGGGGTAAAAATACGCAGTATTTT. It specifies CASSTRTSGGKNTQYF.

The chain couples TRBV6-4 to TRBJ1-1, with 7 bases fitting TRBD1. The CDR3 consists of 15 residues. Per the germline V gene, CDR1 is MRHNA and CDR2 is SNTAGT. V lost 2 bases to trimming and J lost 13 bases; unmatched junction nucleotides: 16. CDR3 region: CASSDLKPGQRIVFF. As DNA, the CDR3 is TGTGCCAGCAGTGACCTTAAACCGGGACAGAGGATTGTTTTCTTT.

The J gene is TRBJ2-3, the V gene TRBV19; a weak D match, TRBD1 (6 bases). The CDR3 consists of 13 residues. Germline loops: CDR1 LNHDA, CDR2 SQIVND (reference sequence). The V end lost 7 bases, the J end lost 8 bases, and 16 bases lay between the germline ends. The DNA for the CDR3 is TGTGCCAGTATTTCACAGGGTGGGCGTACGCAGTATTTT. This encodes CASISQGGRTQYF.

The rearrangement joins TRBV28 to TRBJ1-4; 7 positions agree with TRBD1. Germline V lookup: CDR1 MDHEN, CDR2 SYDVKM. CDR3 size: 11 residues. Trimming cost V 10 bases and J 5 bases; bases outside gene matches: 1. In DNA, the CDR3 is TGTGCCACCAGGGGGAATGAAAAACTGTTTTTT. The encoded protein is CATRGNEKLFF. The variable domain in full, completed from reference TRBV28 and TRBJ1-4, reads DVKVTQSSRYLVKRTGEKVFLECVQDMDHENMFWYRQDPGLGLRLIYFSYDVKMKEKGDIPEGYSVSREKKERFSLILESASTNQTSMYLCATRGNEKLFFGSGTQLSVL.

V gene TRBV10-3 combines with J gene TRBJ1-5, with TRBD1 as a possible D gene (6 bases). The CDR3 contains 18 residues. Trimming took 0 bases from V and 2 from J, leaving 17 bases between them. Germline CDR1 is ENHRY and CDR2 is SYGVKD. CDR3: CAISESLGGAKGNQPQHF. The CDR3 nucleotides are TGTGCCATCAGTGAGTCTCTCGGGGGCGCGAAAGGCAATCAGCCCCAGCATTTT.

This chain joins TRBV28 and TRBJ2-7, with TRBD2 matching over 8 bases. Germline V lookup: CDR1 MDHEN, CDR2 SYDVKM. This CDR3 region has 12 residues. J gave up 7 bases and V 4 bases, and 3 bases lay outside the gene matches. The CDR3: CASSSRLAEQYF. CDR3 sequence (DNA): TGTGCCAGCAGTTCCCGACTAGCGGAGCAGTACTTC.

V gene TRBV5-6 combines with J gene TRBJ1-4; possibly TRBD1 for D (6 bases). The CDR3 loop spans 14 amino acids. Trimming stripped 4 bases from V and 1 base from J, with 8 bases between. The V gene's germline CDR1 is SGHDT and CDR2 YYEEEE. The CDR3 protein is CASSADRTNEKLFF. Here the CDR3 DNA reads TGTGCCAGCAGCGCGGACAGAACTAATGAAAAACTGTTTTTT. Variable domain in full (rest from reference TRBV5-6 and TRBJ1-4): DAGVTQSPTHLIKTRGQQVTLRCSPKSGHDTVSWYQQALGQGPQFIFQYYEEEERQRGNFPDRFSGHQFPNYSSELNVNALLLGDSALYLCASSADRTNEKLFFGSGTQLSVL.

J is TRBJ1-2 and V is TRBV4-2; unclear D gene. The CDR3 has 16 amino acids. V was clipped by 0 bases and J by 8 bases, with 19 bases between them. Germline CDR1 LGHNA, CDR2 YNFKEQ. In nucleotides, the CDR3 is TGTGCCAGCAGCCAAGATTGGGTCAGAGCATTGGAGGGCTACACCTTC. Translation gives CASSQDWVRALEGYTF.

As for this clone: Additional DNA sequences in this sample encode the identical CDR3. The chain uses TRBV9 and TRBJ1-1; the match to TRBD1 covers 7 bases. The CDR3 loop spans 15 amino acids. V lost 0 bases to trimming and J lost 1 base; unmatched junction nucleotides: 3. The germline gives CDR1 SGDLS, CDR2 YYNGEE. CDR3 nucleotide sequence: TGTGCCAGCAGCGTAGTGGGACAGACGAACACTGAAGCTTTCTTT. Its translation is CASSVVGQTNTEAFF. The full variable domain, in which reference TRBV9 and TRBJ1-1 provide the parts outside the CDR3, is DSGVTQTPKHLITATGQRVTLRCSPRSGDLSVYWYQQSLDQGLQFLIQYYNGEERAKGNILERFSAQQFPDLHSELNLSSLELGDSALYFCASSVVGQTNTEAFFGQGTRLTVV.

The chain combines TRBV27 with TRBJ2-1, with D hard to call. Germline CDR1 MNHEY, CDR2 SMNVEV (reference sequence). The CDR3 totals 13 residues. V gave up 6 bases and J gave up 9 bases, with 15 bases separating them. DNA for the CDR3: TGTGCCAGCAGAGTTAAGGCCGGTCCTGAGCAGTTCTTC. Its protein is CASRVKAGPEQFF.

The rearrangement links TRBV28 to TRBJ2-7, with 9 bases that match TRBD1. Germline loops: CDR1 MDHEN, CDR2 SYDVKM. V gave up 3 bases and J gave up 3 bases; unmatched junction bases: 0. This CDR3 spans 13 amino acids. The CDR3 loop reads CASSLDRGYEQYF. The DNA of the CDR3 is TGTGCCAGCAGTTTGGACAGGGGCTACGAGCAGTACTTC.